This T cell receptor beta chain derives from a study of blood T cells in healthy people across ages. Trimming removed 0 bases at V and 12 bases at J, with 14 bases between. The CDR3 is made up of 13 amino acids. Per germline, CDR1 LGHDT and CDR2 YNNKEL (reference sequence). Total RNA, at least 5 micrograms per sample, came from PBMCs. A second PCR of 7 to 11 cycles used a sample-barcoded 5' primer and a J-beta primer mix. Using its own MiXCR run on the 5' RACE reads, TCRdb lists one record per CDR3 protein. This table holds about 280,000 distinct CDR3 sequences, 25% to 30% found once. The J gene is TRBJ2-5, the V gene TRBV3-1; the D is unclear. Sequencing used blood. The clonotype originates from a woman aged 70-85 years in good health. The CDR3 bases are TGTGCCAGCAGCCAAGATCGCTACAGCCCAAAGTACTTC. Its translation: CASSQDRYSPKYF.